The 31 T cell receptor beta chains below come from one sample, sequenced in a study of long-term antiretroviral therapy in people with HIV. immunoSEQ v3.0 was run at survey level. Profiling relied on immunoSEQ multiplex PCR, and the TCRdb table lists in-frame clones only, not all of them. The sample contains 26,000 or so clones, about 77% of which appear only once. Specimen: unsorted PBMCs, collected 1.5 years before starting antiretroviral therapy. Receptor source: a man in his late teens or twenties with HIV.

The chain has TRBV5-6 and TRBJ2-7; D remains unclear. V was trimmed by 4 bases and J by 1 base, leaving 9 bases between them. CDR1 is SGHDT and CDR2 is YYEEEE in the germline V gene. The CDR3 covers 13 residues. The CDR3: CASSPGSSYEQYF. For the CDR3, the DNA is TGTGCCAGCAGCCCCGGCAGTTCCTACGAGCAGTACTTC. The full variable domain, with the rest looked up from reference TRBV5-6 and TRBJ2-7, is DAGVTQSPTHLIKTRGQQVTLRCSPKSGHDTVSWYQQALGQGPQFIFQYYEEEERQRGNFPDRFSGHQFPNYSSELNVNALLLGDSALYLCASSPGSSYEQYFGPGTRLTVT.

The rearrangement uses TRBV28 and TRBJ2-1, with 10 bases that match TRBD2. This CDR3 is built from 19 residues. CDR1 is MDHEN, CDR2 SYDVKM, per germline. The V and J ends lost 2 bases and 10 bases, in that order; junction bases with no gene match: 20. The CDR3: CASSLNSWVSGRALGEQFF. The CDR3 DNA is TGTGCCAGCAGTTTAAATAGCTGGGTCAGCGGGAGGGCCTTGGGGGAGCAGTTCTTC.

The chain combines TRBV10-3 with TRBJ1-2, with D possibly matching TRBD1 (5 bases). Germline V gene lookup returns CDR1 ENHRY and CDR2 SYGVKD. With 4 bases removed from V and 2 bases from J, the gap between germline ends came to 14 bases. The CDR3 covers 15 residues. In nucleotides, the CDR3 is TGTGCCATCAGTGGCAGGGATCAACCAAACTATGGCTACACCTTC. This sequence encodes CAISGRDQPNYGYTF.

This clone was found once. The chain links TRBV29-1 to TRBJ1-1; possible D gene TRBD1, 6 bases. V was cut by 7 bases and J by 9 bases, with 15 bases left in between. CDR3 length: 11 amino acids. Germline V CDR1 and CDR2: SQVTM, ANQGSEA. This chain's CDR3 is CSGWDTNKAFF. Written as DNA, the CDR3 is TGCAGCGGGTGGGACACCAACAAAGCTTTCTTT.

The chain has TRBV6-5 and TRBJ2-7, with TRBD1 matching over 10 bases. The ends lost 7 bases at V and 4 bases at J; junction bases unmatched: 7. The length of the CDR3 is 14 residues. Germline-derived CDR1 and CDR2 are MNHEY and SVGAGI. CDR3 sequence reads: CASMGDRGPYEQYF. The CDR3 coding sequence is TGTGCCAGCATGGGAGACAGGGGGCCTTACGAGCAGTACTTC.

This chain connects TRBV11-2 to TRBJ2-1; TRBD1 or TRBD2 may be the D gene (5 bases each). The germline CDR1 and CDR2 sequences are SGHAT and FQNNGV. Trimming removed 0 bases at V and 9 bases at J, with 15 bases between. The CDR3 is 15 amino acids. DNA for the CDR3: TGTGCCAGCAGCTTAGATCAGGGACCGATCAGTGAGCAGTTCTTC. Protein product: CASSLDQGPISEQFF.

The rearrangement uses TRBV5-6 and TRBJ2-3; 7 bases agree with TRBD2. The CDR3 is 12 amino acids. V gave up 3 bases and J gave up 6 bases; unmatched junction bases: 1. CDR1 is SGHDT and CDR2 is YYEEEE in the germline V gene. In DNA form, the CDR3 reads TGTGCCAGCAGCTGGGGGGGGGATACGCAGTATTTT. Translating gives CASSWGGDTQYF.

Details on this clone: Germline and junction disagree at one end, which may indicate a read error. J is TRBJ2-3 and V is TRBV7-3, with unresolved D. This CDR3 region has 18 residues. CDR1 and CDR2 from the germline V gene are SGHTA and FQGTGA. Here the CDR3 reads CASSLLSRPDGSTDTQYF. Written as DNA, the CDR3 is TGTGCCAGCAGCTTGCTCTCCCGGCCCGATGGCAGCACGGATACGCAGTATTTT. The full variable domain, with the rest looked up from reference TRBV7-3 and TRBJ2-3, is GAGVSQTPSNKVTEKGKYVELRCDPISGHTALYWYRQSLGQGPEFLIYFQGTGAADDSGLPNDRFFAVRPEGSVSTLKIQRTERGDSAVYLCASSLLSRPDGSTDTQYFGPGTRLTVL.

The chain is built from TRBV9 and TRBJ2-1; D is possibly TRBD2 (6 bases). Trimming shortened V by 1 base and J by 4 bases, and 12 bases separated the two germline ends. CDR1 is SGDLS and CDR2 is YYNGEE in the germline V gene. The CDR3 has 15 residues. The DNA for the CDR3 is TGTGCCAGCAGCGTAACCGGGGGTTGGTACAATGAGCAGTTCTTC. It translates to CASSVTGGWYNEQFF.

The rearrangement uses TRBV6-6 and TRBJ1-4, with a tentative D call TRBD1 (6 bases). The CDR3 length is 16 residues. The V end lost 5 bases, the J end lost 8 bases, and 21 bases lay between the germline ends. Germline-derived CDR1 and CDR2 are MNHNY and SVGAGI (reference sequence). DNA of the CDR3: TGTGCCAGCAGTGCCGGGACACCCGGGGAGGGGGAAAAACTGTTTTTT. Translating it yields CASSAGTPGEGEKLFF.

The chain carries TRBV7-9 and TRBJ2-6; 9 nucleotides match TRBD1. There are 16 residues in the CDR3. Germline CDR1 and CDR2: SEHNR and FQNEAQ (reference sequence). Trimming cost V 6 bases and J 2 bases; bases outside gene matches: 5. CDR3 sequence reads: CASSSWTGAGANVLTF. The CDR3 DNA reads as TGTGCCAGCAGTTCCTGGACAGGGGCTGGGGCCAACGTCCTGACTTTC.

The rearrangement links TRBV5-5 to TRBJ2-1; tentatively, D is TRBD1 or TRBD2 (5 bases each). V lost 4 bases to trimming and J lost 1 base, with 12 bases between them. CDR1 and CDR2 from the germline V gene are SGHKS and YYEKEE (reference sequence). This CDR3 region has 15 residues. CDR3 sequence reads: CASSLTEGSYNEQFF. The CDR3 DNA reads as TGTGCCAGCAGCCTGACAGAGGGGTCCTACAATGAGCAGTTCTTC.

This clone was seen a handful of times. The chain links TRBV2 to TRBJ1-5; a weak D match, TRBD1 (6 bases). Between the trimmed V and J ends, which lost 6 bases and 1 base, there was a span of 13 bases. CDR3 length: 15 residues. Germline V gene data show CDR1 as SNHLY and CDR2 as FYNNEI. The CDR3 sequence is CASSLRGGSNQPQHF. For the CDR3, the DNA is TGTGCCAGCAGCCTCAGGGGAGGAAGCAATCAGCCCCAGCATTTT.

This clone was seen a single time. J is TRBJ2-2 and V is TRBV6-1; D remains unclear. The CDR3 is 15 residues long. Per the germline V gene, CDR1 is MNHNS and CDR2 is SASEGT. V lost 4 bases and J lost 7, with 16 bases in between. The chain's CDR3 is CASSGPRTAVGELFF. The CDR3 nucleotides are TGTGCCAGCAGTGGACCACGGACGGCGGTCGGGGAGCTGTTTTTT.

This clone was detected only once. This chain joins TRBV14 and TRBJ2-5, with 14 bases lining up with TRBD2. The V segment lost 5 bases and the J segment 14 bases; nucleotides outside the gene matches: 10. CDR3 length equals 14 residues. The V gene's germline CDR1 is SGHDN and CDR2 FVKESK. The CDR3 region has the DNA TGTGCCAGCAGCGACCTGACTAGCGGGAGGGACCAATACTTC. Its translation: CASSDLTSGRDQYF.

This clone was seen only a few times. This chain connects TRBV19 to TRBJ2-1; TRBD2 aligns across 7 bases. After removal of 1 base from V and 8 bases from J, the junction contained 2 bases not matched to a gene. CDR1 and CDR2 from the germline V gene are LNHDA and SQIVND (reference sequence). The CDR3 contains 13 residues. DNA for the CDR3: TGTGCCAGTAGTATAGCGAGCGGGGATGAGCAGTTCTTC. Its protein is CASSIASGDEQFF.

This clone showed up just once. The chain links TRBV7-8 to TRBJ2-1; TRBD2 aligns across 11 bases. The CDR3 is 16 amino acids. Germline V lookup: CDR1 SGHVS, CDR2 FQNEAQ. J lost 4 bases, V lost 6 bases, and 8 bases had no gene match. In nucleotides, the CDR3 is TGTGCCAGCAGTCCGTCCGGGACTAGCGGATACAATGAGCAGTTCTTC. Translation: CASSPSGTSGYNEQFF.

This chain connects TRBV30 to TRBJ1-1; no definite D call. V was trimmed by 2 bases and J by 4 bases, leaving 11 bases between them. The CDR3 runs to 13 residues. Germline assignment: CDR1 GTSNPN and CDR2 SVGIG (reference sequence). In DNA form, the CDR3 reads TGTGCCTGGAGTACTAGAAAGAGCACTGAAGCTTTCTTT. The encoded protein is CAWSTRKSTEAFF. Based on the CDR3 plus reference TRBV30 and TRBJ1-1, the full variable domain is SQTIHQWPATLVQPVGSPLSLECTVEGTSNPNLYWYRQAAGRGLQLLFYSVGIGQISSEVPQNLSASRPQDRQFILSSKKLLLSDSGFYLCAWSTRKSTEAFFGQGTRLTVV.

The sample holds one count of this clone. The J gene is TRBJ2-3, the V gene TRBV5-4; TRBD2 agrees at 14 bases. Trimming cost V 3 bases and J 3 bases; bases outside gene matches: 6. The length of the CDR3 is 17 residues. CDR1 is SGHNT and CDR2 is YYREEE in the germline V gene (reference sequence). CDR3: CASSWGTSGRGTDTQYF. The CDR3 nucleotides read TGTGCCAGCAGCTGGGGGACTAGCGGGAGAGGAACAGATACGCAGTATTTT.

The chain recombines TRBV2 with TRBJ2-7; 9 nucleotides match TRBD2. Germline CDR1 is SNHLY and CDR2 is FYNNEI. Trimming took 8 bases from V and 0 from J; bases not matched to a gene: 23. This CDR3 region has 20 residues. CDR3: CASLTGDGDAHSGSSYEQYF. In DNA, the CDR3 is TGTGCCAGCCTAACAGGGGATGGGGACGCCCATAGCGGGAGCTCCTACGAGCAGTACTTC.

The chain is built from TRBV6-1 and TRBJ2-3; 9 bases are a match to TRBD2. Germline V gives CDR1 MNHNS, CDR2 SASEGT. The CDR3 has 18 amino acids. V gave up 1 base and J gave up 4 bases; unmatched junction bases: 12. The CDR3 loop reads CASSEGWGGRASADTQYF. CDR3 in DNA: TGTGCCAGCAGTGAAGGTTGGGGCGGGAGGGCATCCGCAGATACGCAGTATTTT.

For the CDR3, the DNA is TGTGCCAGCAGTTCCCCCACCGGGGAGCTGTTTTTT. It encodes CASSSPTGELFF. V and J are TRBV28 and TRBJ2-2; no clear D. CDR1 and CDR2 (germline): MDHEN, SYDVKM. V lost 4 bases to trimming and J lost 4 bases, with 4 bases between them. The CDR3 is 12 residues long. Full variable domain (missing parts from reference TRBV28 and TRBJ2-2): DVKVTQSSRYLVKRTGEKVFLECVQDMDHENMFWYRQDPGLGLRLIYFSYDVKMKEKGDIPEGYSVSREKKERFSLILESASTNQTSMYLCASSSPTGELFFGEGSRLTVL.

V and J are TRBV5-1 and TRBJ2-7, with a weak D call TRBD2 (6 bases). Trimming stripped 0 bases from V and 6 bases from J, with 16 bases between. This CDR3 comprises 15 residues. Germline lookup yields CDR1 SGHRS and CDR2 YFSETQ. The CDR3 is CASSLEGRREREQYF. For the CDR3, the DNA is TGCGCCAGCAGCTTGGAGGGACGGCGGGAACGCGAGCAGTACTTC.

The chain recombines TRBV29-1 with TRBJ2-7; 10 bases match TRBD1. The CDR3 runs to 13 residues. The ends lost 6 bases at V and 5 bases at J; junction bases unmatched: 7. Germline values: CDR1 SQVTM, CDR2 ANQGSEA. This CDR3 is CSVGTGDSHEQYF. The CDR3 DNA reads as TGCAGCGTCGGGACAGGGGACAGCCACGAGCAGTACTTC.

This chain joins TRBV5-4 and TRBJ2-5; D perhaps matches TRBD1 (6 bases). V gave up 6 bases and J gave up 1 base, with 10 bases separating them. CDR1 and CDR2 from the germline V gene are SGHNT and YYREEE (reference sequence). The CDR3 contains 13 residues. The chain's CDR3 is CASTVGGQETQYF. In DNA, the CDR3 is TGTGCCAGCACTGTAGGGGGCCAAGAGACCCAGTACTTC.

This chain links TRBV5-6 with TRBJ2-7; 9 bases map to TRBD1. CDR1 is SGHDT and CDR2 is YYEEEE in the germline V gene. With V trimmed by 3 bases and J by 2 bases, 6 bases remained unmatched. The CDR3 is made up of 15 amino acids. CDR3 sequence reads: CASSSGQGNPYEQYF. The CDR3 region has the DNA TGTGCCAGCAGCTCGGGACAGGGTAACCCCTACGAGCAGTACTTC.

This clone was counted between two and nine times. V usage is TRBV27 and J usage is TRBJ1-4; no reliable D call. Germline V CDR1 and CDR2: MNHEY, SMNVEV (reference sequence). The CDR3 covers 14 residues. The germline V and J ends were trimmed by 3 bases and 5 bases, with 10 bases remaining between them. This CDR3 reads CASSLFGENEKLFF. In DNA, the CDR3 is TGTGCCAGCAGTTTGTTTGGGGAGAATGAAAAACTGTTTTTT.

This clone has a handful of counts. The rearrangement joins TRBV9 to TRBJ2-3; 12 bases are a match to TRBD2. Germline CDR1 SGDLS, CDR2 YYNGEE. The CDR3 consists of 16 residues. With V trimmed by 0 bases and J by 5 bases, 4 bases remained unmatched. The CDR3 region is CASSVAPSGGEDTQYF. CDR3 sequence (DNA): TGTGCCAGCAGCGTAGCGCCTAGCGGGGGGGAAGATACGCAGTATTTT.

In its sample, this clone is medium-sized. The chain uses TRBV28 and TRBJ1-3, with 7 nucleotides matching TRBD1. This CDR3 is built from 16 residues. V lost 7 bases, J lost 4 bases, and 13 bases stayed unmatched. Germline assignment: CDR1 MDHEN and CDR2 SYDVKM. Written as DNA, the CDR3 is TGTGCCAGCACCAAAGGCGGCAGGGGGACCGGAAACACCATATATTTT. Amino acids: CASTKGGRGTGNTIYF.

This rearrangement joins TRBV27 to TRBJ2-3; TRBD1 aligns across 9 bases. Germline V gene sequence: CDR1 MNHEY, CDR2 SMNVEV (reference sequence). The CDR3 has 15 residues. V was clipped by 3 bases and J by 4 bases; unmatched bases: 5. The CDR3: CASSFRDRAADTQYF. CDR3 sequence (DNA): TGTGCCAGCAGTTTCCGGGACAGGGCAGCAGATACGCAGTATTTT.

The V gene is TRBV29-1, the J gene TRBJ2-4, with D possibly matching TRBD1 (6 bases). CDR1 and CDR2 from the germline V gene are SQVTM and ANQGSEA. There are 13 residues in the CDR3. Trimming took off 7 bases at V and 6 bases at J, with 16 bases between the two ends. CDR3 DNA sequence: TGCAGCGCAGGGACACCAAACTTAAACATTCAGTACTTC. Protein: CSAGTPNLNIQYF.